Listed here is a single T cell receptor (beta chain). Its antigen is undetermined. This record comes from a study of monozygotic twins with inflammatory bowel disease. For each CDR3 protein, TCRdb gives one entry from its re-call of the 5' RACE reads, without DNA. The table lists around 230,000 distinct CDR3 sequences. Germline values: CDR1 SNHLY, CDR2 FYNNEI. This CDR3 is 15 amino acids long. Study-wide results and caveats: Relative clonotype sharing with others was diminished in IBD patients versus healthy twins, particularly with disease activity.

Sequences were obtained from blood. The clonotype originates from a human donor with ulcerative colitis or Crohn's disease, or a healthy co-twin of an affected twin (not recorded which). This chain connects TRBV2 to TRBJ2-2; the TCRdb call, TRBD1, lacks DNA for checking. The CDR3 reads CASSESAGGTGELFF. Combining the CDR3 with reference TRBV2 and TRBJ2-2 gives the whole variable domain EPEVTQTPSHQVTQMGQEVILRCVPISNHLYFYWYRQILGQKVEFLVSFYNNEISEKSEIFDDQFSVERPDGSNFTLKIRSTKLEDSAMYFCASSESAGGTGELFFGEGSRLTVL.